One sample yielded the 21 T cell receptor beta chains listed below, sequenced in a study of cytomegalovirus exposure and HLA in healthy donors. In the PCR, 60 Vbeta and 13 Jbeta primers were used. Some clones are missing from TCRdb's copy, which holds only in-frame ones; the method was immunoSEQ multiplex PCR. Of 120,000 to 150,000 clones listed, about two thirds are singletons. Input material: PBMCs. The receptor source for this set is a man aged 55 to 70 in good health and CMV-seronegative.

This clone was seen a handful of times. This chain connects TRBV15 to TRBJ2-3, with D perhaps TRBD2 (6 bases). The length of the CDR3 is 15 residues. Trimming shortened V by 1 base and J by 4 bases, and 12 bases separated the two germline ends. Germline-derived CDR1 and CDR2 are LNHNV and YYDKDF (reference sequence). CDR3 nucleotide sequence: TGTGCCACCAGCAGAGTAGCTGGAGGGCCAGATACGCAGTATTTT. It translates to CATSRVAGGPDTQYF.

The CDR3: CAISESPGTGRGKLFF. The CDR3 bases are TGTGCCATCAGTGAGTCCCCCGGGACAGGTCGAGGAAAACTGTTTTTT. This sequence joins TRBV10-3 and TRBJ1-4; 8 bases map to TRBD1. Germline CDR1 is ENHRY and CDR2 is SYGVKD. Trimming removed 0 bases from V and 10 bases from J; junction bases left unmatched: 10. The CDR3 has 16 amino acids.

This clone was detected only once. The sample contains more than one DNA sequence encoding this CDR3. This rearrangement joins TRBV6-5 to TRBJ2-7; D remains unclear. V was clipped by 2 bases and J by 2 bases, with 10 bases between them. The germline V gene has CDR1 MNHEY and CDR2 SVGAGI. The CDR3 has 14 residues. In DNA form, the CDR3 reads TGTGCCAGCAGTTACCGCGGCAGAGCCTACGAGCAGTACTTC. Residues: CASSYRGRAYEQYF.

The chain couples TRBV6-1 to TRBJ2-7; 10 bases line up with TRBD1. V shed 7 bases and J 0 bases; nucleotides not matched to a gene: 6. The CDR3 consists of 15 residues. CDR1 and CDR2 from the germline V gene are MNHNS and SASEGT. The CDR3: CASTQGQGNSYEQYF. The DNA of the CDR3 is TGTGCCAGCACTCAGGGACAGGGGAACTCCTACGAGCAGTACTTC.

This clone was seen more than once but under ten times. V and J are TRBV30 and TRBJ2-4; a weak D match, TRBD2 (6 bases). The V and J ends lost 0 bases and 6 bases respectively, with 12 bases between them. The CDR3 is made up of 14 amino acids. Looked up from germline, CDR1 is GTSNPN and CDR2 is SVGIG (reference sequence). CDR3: CAWSVRDFRNIQYF. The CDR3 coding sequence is TGTGCCTGGAGTGTACGGGACTTTCGAAACATTCAGTACTTC.

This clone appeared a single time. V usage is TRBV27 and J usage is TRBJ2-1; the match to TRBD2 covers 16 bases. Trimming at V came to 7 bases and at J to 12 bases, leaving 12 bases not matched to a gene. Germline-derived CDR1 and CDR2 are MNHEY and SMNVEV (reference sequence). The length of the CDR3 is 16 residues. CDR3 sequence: CASTLASGLAGGRQFF. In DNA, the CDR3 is TGTGCCAGCACCTTAGCTTCGGGACTAGCGGGAGGGAGGCAGTTCTTC.

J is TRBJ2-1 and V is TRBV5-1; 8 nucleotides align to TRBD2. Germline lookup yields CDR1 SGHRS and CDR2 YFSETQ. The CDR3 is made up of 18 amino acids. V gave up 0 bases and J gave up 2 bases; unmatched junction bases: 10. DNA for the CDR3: TGCGCCAGCAGCTTGGGTTACTCTTCTAGCGGGCCCTACAATGAGCAGTTCTTC. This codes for CASSLGYSSSGPYNEQFF.

The CDR3 sequence is CASSPRTDMKTYEQYF. The CDR3, as DNA: TGTGCCAGTAGTCCGCGGACAGACATGAAAACCTACGAGCAGTACTTC. The chain carries TRBV19 and TRBJ2-7; the D gene is possibly TRBD1 (6 bases). The germline CDR1 and CDR2 sequences are LNHDA and SQIVND (reference sequence). This CDR3 has 16 amino acids. V lost 5 bases and J 2 bases, leaving 19 bases between the germline ends.

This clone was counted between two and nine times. CDR3 bases: TGTGCCAGCAGCCCCGGGGGGGGAAACTATGGCTACACCTTC. This encodes CASSPGGGNYGYTF. The chain has TRBV28 and TRBJ1-2; D is possibly TRBD1 (5 bases). Germline loops: CDR1 MDHEN, CDR2 SYDVKM. V was clipped by 6 bases and J by 2 bases, with 13 bases between them. This CDR3 is built from 14 residues.

In nucleotides, the CDR3 is TGTGCCAGCAGCTTCGGCCGGGACACCTACGAGCAGTACTTC. This sequence encodes CASSFGRDTYEQYF. The gene calls are TRBV11-1 and TRBJ2-7; tentatively, D is TRBD1 (6 bases). There are 14 residues in the CDR3. Germline CDR1 is SGHAT and CDR2 is FQDESV (reference sequence). Trimming stripped 3 bases from V and 2 bases from J, with 11 bases between.

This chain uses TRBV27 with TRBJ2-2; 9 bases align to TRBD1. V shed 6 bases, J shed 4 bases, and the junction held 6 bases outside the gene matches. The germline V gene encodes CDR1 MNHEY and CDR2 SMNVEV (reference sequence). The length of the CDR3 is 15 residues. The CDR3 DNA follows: TGTGCCAGCAGGGACAGGGGCCTAAGCACCGGGGAGCTGTTTTTT. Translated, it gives CASRDRGLSTGELFF.

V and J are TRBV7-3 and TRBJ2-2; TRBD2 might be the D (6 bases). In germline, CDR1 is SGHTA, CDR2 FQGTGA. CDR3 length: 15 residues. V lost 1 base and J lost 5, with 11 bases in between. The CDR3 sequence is CASSLIGSRTGELFF. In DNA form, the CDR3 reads TGTGCCAGCAGCTTAATCGGGAGTCGAACCGGGGAGCTGTTTTTT.

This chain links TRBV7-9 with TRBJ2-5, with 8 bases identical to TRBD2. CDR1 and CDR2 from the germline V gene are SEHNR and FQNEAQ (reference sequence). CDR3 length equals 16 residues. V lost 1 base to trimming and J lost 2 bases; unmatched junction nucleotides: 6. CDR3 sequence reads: CASSLDVTSDQETQYF. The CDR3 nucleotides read TGTGCCAGCAGCTTAGATGTGACTAGCGATCAAGAGACCCAGTACTTC.

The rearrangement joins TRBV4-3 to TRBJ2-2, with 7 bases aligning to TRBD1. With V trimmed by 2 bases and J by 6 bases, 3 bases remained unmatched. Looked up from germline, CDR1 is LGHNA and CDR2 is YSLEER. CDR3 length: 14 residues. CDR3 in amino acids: CASSQTGVAGELFF. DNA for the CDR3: TGCGCCAGCAGCCAAACAGGGGTAGCCGGGGAGCTGTTTTTT.

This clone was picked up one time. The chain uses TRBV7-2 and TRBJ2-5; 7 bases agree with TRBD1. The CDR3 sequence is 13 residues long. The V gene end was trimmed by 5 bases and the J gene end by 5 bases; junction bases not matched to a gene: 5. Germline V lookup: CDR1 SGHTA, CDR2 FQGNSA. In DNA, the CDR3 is TGTGCCAGCAGCCACAGGGGTAGGGAGACCCAGTACTTC. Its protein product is CASSHRGRETQYF.

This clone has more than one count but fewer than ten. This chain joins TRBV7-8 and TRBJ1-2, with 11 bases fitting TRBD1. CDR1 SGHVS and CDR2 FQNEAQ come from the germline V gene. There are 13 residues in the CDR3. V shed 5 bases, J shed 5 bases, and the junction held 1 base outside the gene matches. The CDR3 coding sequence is TGTGCCAGCAGCGGACAGGGGGCATATGGCTACACCTTC. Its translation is CASSGQGAYGYTF.

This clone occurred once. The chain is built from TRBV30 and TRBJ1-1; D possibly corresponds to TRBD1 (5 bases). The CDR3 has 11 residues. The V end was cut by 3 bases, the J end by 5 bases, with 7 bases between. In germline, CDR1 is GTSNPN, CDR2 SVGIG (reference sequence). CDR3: CAWRGGTEAFF. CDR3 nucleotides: TGTGCCTGGAGGGGGGGAACTGAAGCTTTCTTT.

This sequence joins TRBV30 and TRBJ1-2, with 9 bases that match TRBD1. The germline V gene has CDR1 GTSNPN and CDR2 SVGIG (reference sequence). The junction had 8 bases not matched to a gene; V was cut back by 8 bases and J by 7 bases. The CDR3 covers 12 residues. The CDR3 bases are TGTGCCAGGTTCACAGGGGGCGGTGGCTACACCTTC. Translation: CARFTGGGGYTF.

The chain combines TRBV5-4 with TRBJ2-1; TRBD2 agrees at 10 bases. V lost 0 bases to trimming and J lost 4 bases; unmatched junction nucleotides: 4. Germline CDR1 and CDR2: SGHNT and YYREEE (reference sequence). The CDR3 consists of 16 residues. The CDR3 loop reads CASSLELAGFYNEQFF. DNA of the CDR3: TGTGCCAGCAGCTTGGAACTAGCGGGATTTTACAATGAGCAGTTCTTC.

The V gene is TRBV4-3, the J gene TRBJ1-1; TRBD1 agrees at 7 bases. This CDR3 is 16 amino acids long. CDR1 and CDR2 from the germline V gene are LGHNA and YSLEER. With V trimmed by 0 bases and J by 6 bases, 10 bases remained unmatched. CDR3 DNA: TGCGCCAGCAGCCAAGATCGGGCAGGGGGAACATCTGAAGCTTTCTTT. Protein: CASSQDRAGGTSEAFF.

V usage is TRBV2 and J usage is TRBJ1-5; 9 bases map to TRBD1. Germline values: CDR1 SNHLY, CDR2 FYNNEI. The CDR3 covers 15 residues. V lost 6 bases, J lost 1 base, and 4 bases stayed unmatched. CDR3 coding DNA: TGTGCCAGCAGCGAGGGACAGGGAAGCAATCAGCCCCAGCATTTT. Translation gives CASSEGQGSNQPQHF. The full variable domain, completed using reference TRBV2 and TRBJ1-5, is EPEVTQTPSHQVTQMGQEVILRCVPISNHLYFYWYRQILGQKVEFLVSFYNNEISEKSEIFDDQFSVERPDGSNFTLKIRSTKLEDSAMYFCASSEGQGSNQPQHFGDGTRLSIL.